Listed here is a single T cell receptor (beta chain). Its antigen remains unknown. The read ends 3 residues early relative to the CDR3; the germline J gene fills the gap. The entry originates in a study of T cells in women clearing cervical HPV infection. Assay: immunoSEQ multiplex PCR; the TCRdb copy retains only in-frame clones and omits some. Its listing shows 20,000 to 30,000 clones. The J segment lost 1 base and the V segment lost 4 bases, leaving 3 bases of the junction unmatched. The CDR3 is 15 amino acids. In germline, CDR1 is LNHDA, CDR2 SQIVND (reference sequence). Regarding the study as a whole: Effector/memory and HPV-specific T cells were not isolated, and association timing is unknown.

This chain uses TRBV19 with TRBJ1-1, with 10 bases aligning to TRBD1. The sequence derives from a woman between 18 and 70 years old with a cervical HPV16 infection that either progressed to CIN3+ or cleared (not recorded which). What was sequenced was blood buffy coat. CDR3 DNA, as far as it was read: TGTGCCAGTAGTAATCGGGACAGGGGGAACACTGAA. It yields the protein CASSNRDRGNTE. The complete CDR3 sequence is CASSNRDRGNTEAFF. Complete variable domain (other parts from reference TRBV19 and TRBJ1-1): DGGITQSPKYLFRKEGQNVTLSCEQNLNHDAMYWYRQDPGQGLRLIYYSQIVNDFQKGDIAEGYSVSREKKESFPLTVTSAQKNPTAFYLCASSNRDRGNTEAFFGQGTRLTVV.